The subject of this entry is one TCR beta chain. Antigen: not known. This sample stems from a study of CD8+ T cells in alopecia areata. This CDR3 comprises 12 residues. Per the germline V gene, CDR1 is SGHRS and CDR2 is YFSETQ. V lost 4 bases to trimming and J lost 6 bases; unmatched junction nucleotides: 3. It was cDNA, reverse transcribed from extracted RNA, that served as the sequencing template. Using immunoSEQ multiplex PCR, the repertoire was profiled, and TCRdb retains in-frame clones only, with some absent. The data hold around 200,000 clones, with approximately 56% observed a single time. Study results and limitations: Patients displayed less clarity in TCR sharing than mice, a finding possibly related to HLA. Persistence in scalp and blood during tofacitinib was observed for many expanded lesional clones.

The treatment is: oral pan-JAK inhibitor, 5-10 mg twice daily. This receptor was identified in a human donor with alopecia areata. The sequences come from CD4+ T cells sorted from blood, collected at week 4, from a patient treated with tofacitinib. The V and J genes are TRBV5-1 and TRBJ2-7; TRBD1 matches at 8 bases. CDR3 nucleotide sequence: TGCGCCAGCAGCATAGACAGGGGCGAGCAGTACTTC. Its translation: CASSIDRGEQYF. Full variable domain (rest looked up from reference TRBV5-1 and TRBJ2-7): KAGVTQTPRYLIKTRGQQVTLSCSPISGHRSVSWYQQTPGQGLQFLFEYFSETQRNKGNFPGRFSGRQFSNSRSEMNVSTLELGDSALYLCASSIDRGEQYFGPGTRLTVT.